Listed here are 30 T cell receptor beta chains from one sample, sequenced in a study of blood T cell repertoires in COVID-19. Some clones are missing from TCRdb's copy, which holds only in-frame ones; the method was immunoSEQ multiplex PCR. The sample records some 80,000 clones, approximately 93% being singletons. Sequenced sample: peripheral blood. All receptors come from a man in his fifties or sixties with COVID-19, enrolled during active disease.

J is TRBJ2-1 and V is TRBV7-9; D may be TRBD1 (5 bases). The germline gives CDR1 SEHNR, CDR2 FQNEAQ (reference sequence). The CDR3 sequence is 14 residues long. V dropped 9 bases and J dropped 6 bases, with 18 bases sitting between them. The chain's CDR3 is CASRQLLGPNEQFF. CDR3 DNA: TGTGCCAGTCGACAGTTATTGGGGCCCAATGAGCAGTTCTTC. The entire variable domain, with the rest obtained from reference TRBV7-9 and TRBJ2-1, is as follows: DTGVSQNPRHKITKRGQNVTFRCDPISEHNRLYWYRQTLGQGPEFLTYFQNEAQLEKSRLLSDRFSAERPKGSFSTLEIQRTEQGDSAMYLCASRQLLGPNEQFFGPGTRLTVL.

The CDR3 nucleotides are TGTGCCACCAGCAGAGCTGGAGGGTTAGGTTCACCCCTCCACTTT. As protein: CATSRAGGLGSPLHF. The genes are TRBV15 and TRBJ1-6; D is unresolved. CDR3 length: 15 residues. Trimming shortened V by 1 base and J by 9 bases, and 13 bases separated the two germline ends. Per germline, CDR1 LNHNV and CDR2 YYDKDF (reference sequence).

This clone has just a few counts. V usage is TRBV5-4 and J usage is TRBJ2-5, with D hard to call. The germline V gene has CDR1 SGHNT and CDR2 YYREEE (reference sequence). The CDR3 loop spans 14 amino acids. Trimming stripped 4 bases from V and 1 base from J, with 11 bases between. CDR3 in DNA: TGTGCCAGCAGCCCCCAAAGCCTCCAAGAGACCCAGTACTTC. This codes for CASSPQSLQETQYF. The full variable domain, its missing parts supplied by reference TRBV5-4 and TRBJ2-5, is ETGVTQSPTHLIKTRGQQVTLRCSSQSGHNTVSWYQQALGQGPQFIFQYYREEENGRGNFPPRFSGLQFPNYSSELNVNALELDDSALYLCASSPQSLQETQYFGPGTRLLVL.

This rearrangement joins TRBV7-9 to TRBJ2-2, with TRBD1 as a possible D gene (5 bases). V lost 2 bases to trimming and J lost 3 bases, with 16 bases between them. CDR1 SEHNR and CDR2 FQNEAQ come from the germline V gene (reference sequence). This CDR3 is 17 amino acids long. The CDR3 DNA reads as TGTGCCAGCAGCTTACTTTCCCCCAGGGTGGACACCGGGGAGCTGTTTTTT. Protein product: CASSLLSPRVDTGELFF.

This clone appeared a single time. The chain employs TRBV5-1 and TRBJ2-7; 8 bases line up with TRBD1. The V and J ends lost 4 bases and 7 bases, in that order; junction bases with no gene match: 19. CDR3 size: 17 residues. Germline lookup yields CDR1 SGHRS and CDR2 YFSETQ. Here the CDR3 reads CASSPWVGQGARQEQYF. The DNA for the CDR3 is TGCGCCAGCAGCCCTTGGGTGGGCCAGGGGGCGCGACAAGAGCAGTACTTC.

The chain has TRBV5-1 and TRBJ2-6, with 8 nucleotides matching TRBD1. This CDR3 has 16 residues. J lost 2 bases, V lost 4 bases, and 5 bases had no gene match. Germline V gene lookup returns CDR1 SGHRS and CDR2 YFSETQ. In nucleotides, the CDR3 is TGCGCCAGCAGCGATCAGACAGGGGCTGGGGCCAACGTCCTGACTTTC. Its protein is CASSDQTGAGANVLTF. Full variable domain (remainder filled in from reference TRBV5-1 and TRBJ2-6): KAGVTQTPRYLIKTRGQQVTLSCSPISGHRSVSWYQQTPGQGLQFLFEYFSETQRNKGNFPGRFSGRQFSNSRSEMNVSTLELGDSALYLCASSDQTGAGANVLTFGAGSRLTVL.

This clone was detected once. The chain couples TRBV5-8 to TRBJ2-5; TRBD1 might be the D (5 bases). Trimming cost V 4 bases and J 5 bases, with 15 bases left between them. Germline lookup yields CDR1 SGHTS and CDR2 YDEGEE. The CDR3 sequence is 14 residues long. CDR3 nucleotide sequence: TGTGCCAGCAGCCCCCGCTGGGGCGAGGAGACCCAGTACTTC. Its protein product is CASSPRWGEETQYF.

The chain recombines TRBV6-2 or TRBV6-3 with TRBJ2-7, with 8 bases identical to TRBD1. CDR1 and CDR2 (germline): MNHEY, SVGEGT. V lost 2 bases to trimming and J lost 9 bases; unmatched junction nucleotides: 9. The CDR3 spans 14 residues. The CDR3 DNA follows: TGTGCCAGCAGTTACGATACAGGGGGGCGCTTGCAGTACTTC. Its translation is CASSYDTGGRLQYF.

V is TRBV3-1 (or the pseudogene TRBV3-2) and J is TRBJ2-5, with D possibly being TRBD2 (6 bases). The CDR3 spans 16 residues. CDR1 LGHDT and CDR2 YNNKEL come from the germline V gene (reference sequence). Trimming left V 4 bases short and J 1 base short, with 16 bases between. The CDR3 region is CASSRGVGAGQETQYF. CDR3 in DNA: TGTGCCAGCAGCCGGGGGGTGGGAGCGGGCCAAGAGACCCAGTACTTC.

The CDR3 is CASSPDNRVTEAFF. CDR3 in DNA: TGTGCCAGTAGTCCCGACAACAGGGTCACTGAAGCTTTCTTT. This rearrangement joins TRBV19 to TRBJ1-1; tentative D call: TRBD1 (6 bases). CDR3 length: 14 amino acids. The V gene's germline CDR1 is LNHDA and CDR2 SQIVND (reference sequence). V lost 5 bases to trimming and J lost 4 bases, with 14 bases between them.

The chain employs TRBV5-1 and TRBJ1-6; 11 bases align to TRBD1. The V gene end was trimmed by 0 bases and the J gene end by 11 bases; junction bases not matched to a gene: 7. Germline V CDR1 and CDR2: SGHRS, YFSETQ. This CDR3 has 16 amino acids. CDR3: CASSLGAGTGGTPLHF. The CDR3 DNA sequence: TGCGCCAGCAGCTTGGGGGCCGGGACAGGGGGGACACCCCTCCACTTT.

The chain combines TRBV6-5 with TRBJ2-1; TRBD2 matches at 11 bases. The CDR3 has 15 residues. The trim removed 7 bases at V and 3 bases at J, leaving 5 bases unmatched. Germline CDR1 reads MNHEY; CDR2 reads SVGAGI. CDR3: CASTVAGGGYNEQFF. The CDR3 DNA reads as TGTGCCAGCACCGTAGCGGGAGGGGGCTACAATGAGCAGTTCTTC.

The gene calls are TRBV5-1 and TRBJ2-7, with D perhaps matching TRBD1 (6 bases). CDR1 and CDR2 from the germline V gene are SGHRS and YFSETQ. This CDR3 has 13 residues. The V gene lost 0 bases and the J gene lost 4 bases, with 8 bases spanning the gap. The CDR3 loop is CASSLVRGYEQYF. The CDR3 DNA sequence: TGCGCCAGCAGCTTGGTTAGGGGGTACGAGCAGTACTTC.

The J gene is TRBJ1-5, the V gene TRBV5-1, with D possibly TRBD1 on 6 matching bases. Germline CDR1 and CDR2: SGHRS and YFSETQ. Between the trimmed V and J ends, which lost 0 bases and 3 bases, there was a span of 7 bases. This CDR3 has 14 amino acids. The CDR3 nucleotides are TGCGCCAGCAGCTTGGGACAGGACAATCAGCCCCAGCATTTT. This translates into CASSLGQDNQPQHF.

The rearrangement uses TRBV10-3 and TRBJ2-7, with 7 bases identical to TRBD2. The CDR3 covers 12 residues. The V gene's germline CDR1 is ENHRY and CDR2 SYGVKD. V was pared by 8 bases and J by 7 bases, with 8 bases of the junction left unmatched. CDR3 nucleotides: TGTGCCATCGGGGGGGGAGGAGGTGAGCAGTACTTC. This gives the protein CAIGGGGGEQYF.

The chain couples TRBV3-1 (or the pseudogene TRBV3-2) to TRBJ2-7; TRBD1 matches at 8 bases. The junction had 11 bases not matched to a gene; V was cut back by 4 bases and J by 3 bases. The V gene's germline CDR1 is LGHDT and CDR2 YNNKEL (reference sequence). The CDR3 loop spans 16 amino acids. CDR3 sequence reads: CASSPYGQGSIYEQYF. The CDR3 DNA reads TGTGCCAGCAGCCCCTACGGACAGGGTAGTATCTACGAGCAGTACTTC.

V is TRBV4-2 and J is TRBJ2-1; D perhaps matches TRBD2 (5 bases). Germline V gene sequence: CDR1 LGHNA, CDR2 YNFKEQ. Trimming cost V 0 bases and J 0 bases, with 15 bases left between them. This CDR3 is 18 amino acids long. DNA for the CDR3: TGTGCCAGCAGCCAAGATCCTGGACTCGAAAGCTCCTACAATGAGCAGTTCTTC. It is translated as CASSQDPGLESSYNEQFF.

J is TRBJ2-5 and V is TRBV6-8, with D tentatively TRBD1 (6 bases). There are 14 residues in the CDR3. Trimming took off 5 bases at V and 5 bases at J, with 15 bases between the two ends. Germline CDR1 and CDR2: MNHGY and SAAAGT. In DNA form, the CDR3 reads TGTGCCAGCAGTCCCCCGACAGGAGAGGAGACCCAGTACTTC. It encodes CASSPPTGEETQYF.

This chain connects TRBV11-3 to TRBJ1-4; a weak D match, TRBD1 (6 bases). This CDR3 has 20 residues. The germline gives CDR1 SGHNT, CDR2 YENEEA. Trimming took 1 base from V and 3 from J, leaving 24 bases between them. CDR3 region: CASSLAIKLRLGAANEKLFF. CDR3 DNA: TGTGCCAGCAGCTTAGCCATAAAGCTTCGTTTGGGGGCGGCTAATGAAAAACTGTTTTTT.

The chain has TRBV6-2 or TRBV6-3 and TRBJ1-6, with a tentative D call TRBD1 (6 bases). The CDR3 sequence is 17 residues long. CDR1 and CDR2 (germline): MNHEY, SVGEGT. V lost 4 bases to trimming and J lost 5 bases, with 18 bases between them. CDR3 sequence reads: CASSSWTATTDNSPLHF. CDR3 in DNA: TGTGCCAGCAGTTCCTGGACAGCGACGACCGATAATTCACCCCTCCACTTT.

The chain uses TRBV11-1 and TRBJ2-3; D is possibly TRBD2 (6 bases). Germline V gene lookup returns CDR1 SGHAT and CDR2 FQDESV (reference sequence). Trimming removed 5 bases at V and 4 bases at J, with 10 bases between. This CDR3 contains 13 residues. The CDR3, as DNA: TGTGCCAGCAGCGGTGCTAGCGCAGATACGCAGTATTTT. As protein: CASSGASADTQYF.

The J gene is TRBJ2-7, the V gene TRBV6-5, with 8 bases aligning to TRBD1. Per the germline V gene, CDR1 is MNHEY and CDR2 is SVGAGI. Trimming took 2 bases from V and 2 from J; bases not matched to a gene: 8. CDR3 size: 16 residues. CDR3 sequence (DNA): TGTGCCAGCAGTTACGCCTACCGGGACAGGCCCTACGAGCAGTACTTC. Protein product: CASSYAYRDRPYEQYF.

J is TRBJ2-1 and V is TRBV28; TRBD1 matches at 10 bases. CDR3 length equals 14 residues. Trimming took 6 bases from V and 6 from J; bases not matched to a gene: 5. Germline V gene lookup returns CDR1 MDHEN and CDR2 SYDVKM. CDR3 DNA sequence: TGTGCCAGCAGAGGGACAGGGGTTACCAATGAGCAGTTCTTC. Translated: CASRGTGVTNEQFF.

V is TRBV10-2 and J is TRBJ1-1; 7 bases fit TRBD1. V lost 7 bases to trimming and J lost 4 bases; unmatched junction nucleotides: 9. There are 14 residues in the CDR3. Germline V gene data show CDR1 as WSHSY and CDR2 as SAAADI. CDR3 sequence: CASTLGQAGTEAFF. The CDR3 region has the DNA TGCGCCAGCACCCTAGGACAGGCAGGCACTGAAGCTTTCTTT.

V usage is TRBV7-2 and J usage is TRBJ2-7; D unresolved. V was pared by 2 bases and J by 0 bases, with 8 bases between. Germline values: CDR1 SGHTA, CDR2 FQGNSA. CDR3 size: 14 residues. CDR3 nucleotides: TGTGCCAGCAGCTTATTGGAGAACTCCTACGAGCAGTACTTC. Its protein is CASSLLENSYEQYF.

This clone was recorded a few times. The chain has TRBV4-2 and TRBJ2-1; 7 bases are a match to TRBD2. The CDR3 consists of 14 residues. V lost 4 bases to trimming and J lost 3 bases; unmatched junction nucleotides: 3. Germline CDR1 and CDR2: LGHNA and YNFKEQ. CDR3: CASSPSGYYNEQFF. CDR3 coding DNA: TGTGCCAGCAGCCCTAGCGGCTACTACAATGAGCAGTTCTTC.

The chain uses TRBV5-6 and TRBJ1-2, with 7 bases matching TRBD1. Germline loops: CDR1 SGHDT, CDR2 YYEEEE. The CDR3 spans 14 residues. V was pared by 3 bases and J by 3 bases, with 5 bases of the junction left unmatched. CDR3 sequence (DNA): TGTGCCAGCAGCTGGTTAGACAGGGACTATGGCTACACCTTC. Its protein is CASSWLDRDYGYTF.

Comment on this clone: The same CDR3 also results from other DNA sequences found in this sample. The chain combines TRBV7-2 with TRBJ1-5; tentatively, D is TRBD1 (6 bases). Germline values: CDR1 SGHTA, CDR2 FQGNSA. V dropped 1 base and J dropped 5 bases, with 6 bases sitting between them. The CDR3 contains 13 residues. As DNA, the CDR3 is TGTGCCAGCAGCTTAGGACAGGATCAGCCCCAGCATTTT. It translates to CASSLGQDQPQHF.

The chain combines TRBV3-1 (or the pseudogene TRBV3-2) with TRBJ2-5; TRBD1 matches at 7 bases. V dropped 3 bases and J dropped 5; count of bases not matched to a gene: 6. Germline V gene data show CDR1 as LGHDT and CDR2 as YNNKEL (reference sequence). The CDR3 length is 14 residues. CDR3 amino acids: CASSHTGASETQYF. DNA for the CDR3: TGTGCCAGCAGCCACACAGGGGCGTCGGAGACCCAGTACTTC.

The chain links TRBV28 to TRBJ2-7, with TRBD2 matching over 8 bases. This CDR3 contains 16 residues. V lost 4 bases and J lost 2; bases outside the gene matches: 10. The germline CDR1 and CDR2 sequences are MDHEN and SYDVKM. This CDR3 reads CASSSFSGDATYEQYF. The CDR3 DNA follows: TGTGCCAGCAGTTCCTTTAGCGGGGACGCGACCTACGAGCAGTACTTC.